This entry features one T cell receptor (beta chain) sequence. The antigen is not known. Researchers ran the PCR with 60 Vbeta and 13 Jbeta primers. The method was immunoSEQ multiplex PCR; TCRdb's version includes in-frame clones alone and lacks a portion of them. The repertoire holds around 150,000 clones, with 82% as singletons. This entry comes from a study of cytomegalovirus exposure and HLA in healthy donors. On the study more broadly: There were 100 million to 130 million unique TCR beta sequences, drawn from approximately 180 million T cells, in an earlier analysis. Findings of the study overall: Cytomegalovirus-associated TCR beta chains were listed, numbering some 150. CMV serostatus was the sole immune exposure data available.

Trimming left V 8 bases short and J 6 bases short, with 18 bases between. The CDR3 loop spans 14 amino acids. Germline lookup yields CDR1 SGHNT and CDR2 YYREEE (reference sequence). Sequencing was done on a sample of PBMCs. This receptor was obtained from a girl between 10 and 17 years old in good health and CMV-seropositive. The chain recombines TRBV5-4 with TRBJ2-1, with a possible D match to TRBD2 (6 bases). The CDR3 bases are TGTGCCAGTCTCGGGAAGGAGGGATCCAATGAGCAGTTCTTC. It yields the protein CASLGKEGSNEQFF.